This passage covers 18 T cell receptor beta chains from one sample sequenced in a study of cytomegalovirus exposure and HLA in healthy donors (dated by TCRdb to about 2017). The protocol used for the library was the immunoSEQ multiplex PCR assay. For the multiplex PCR, a mixture combining 60 forward primers for TCR Vbeta segments and 13 reverse primers for TCR Jbeta segments was used. What TCRdb holds here is the immuneACCESS table cut down to in-frame rearrangements. Part of the clones is not present; checked against another copy, under half of the missing clones reflect an unresolved V gene, and the others are unexplained. This sample lists about 150,000 clones; 80% were detected once. The ten largest clones capture approximately 2.4% of the sample. Sequences were obtained from PBMCs. The receptors were gathered from a male donor in good health and CMV-seronegative.

This sequence joins TRBV20-1 and TRBJ2-3; no clear D. Trimming pared 3 bases from V and 6 bases from J, leaving 4 bases between. Germline V CDR1 and CDR2: DFQATT, SNEGSKA (reference sequence). This CDR3 is 10 amino acids long. The DNA for the CDR3 is TGCAGTGCTAGCTTTGATACGCAGTATTTT. It encodes CSASFDTQYF.

The chain carries TRBV12-5 and TRBJ1-4; possible D gene TRBD1, 5 bases. Germline assignment: CDR1 LGHNT and CDR2 FRNRAP. The CDR3 spans 14 residues. V was pared by 5 bases and J by 8 bases, with 15 bases between. CDR3 bases: TGTGCTAGTGGTCTGGGGGGGGTACGGGAAAAACTGTTTTTT. This gives the protein CASGLGGVREKLFF.

This clone was seen only once. J is TRBJ1-1 and V is TRBV5-1; 9 bases are shared with TRBD1. Germline trimming cut 3 bases from V and 3 bases from J; bases unmatched to any gene: 6. The CDR3 is made up of 15 amino acids. CDR1 is SGHRS, CDR2 YFSETQ, per germline. CDR3 protein: CASSWDRVLDTEAFF. CDR3 nucleotide sequence: TGCGCCAGCAGCTGGGACAGGGTTTTGGACACTGAAGCTTTCTTT.

The chain has TRBV19 and TRBJ2-2, with 9 bases aligning to TRBD1. Germline V gene data show CDR1 as LNHDA and CDR2 as SQIVND (reference sequence). J lost 6 bases, V lost 7 bases, and 6 bases had no gene match. This CDR3 contains 14 residues. The CDR3 here is CASNNRGRPGELFF. In nucleotides, the CDR3 is TGTGCCAGTAACAACAGGGGGCGACCCGGGGAGCTGTTTTTT.

This chain joins TRBV4-1 and TRBJ1-5; possibly TRBD1 for D (6 bases). Germline V gene data show CDR1 as MGHRA and CDR2 as YSYEKL. There are 18 residues in the CDR3. V was pared by 1 base and J by 1 base, with 17 bases between. The DNA for the CDR3 is TGCGCCAGCAGCCAAGCTGGGGGCCCCATCTTAAGCAATCAGCCCCAGCATTTT. This translates into CASSQAGGPILSNQPQHF.

This clone is a singleton in its sample. The chain recombines TRBV28 with TRBJ2-7, with TRBD2 identical over 10 bases. With V trimmed by 7 bases and J by 1 base, 13 bases remained unmatched. CDR1 is MDHEN, CDR2 SYDVKM, per germline. The CDR3 is made up of 17 amino acids. This chain's CDR3 is CASTSASGGLRSYEQYF. CDR3 bases: TGTGCCAGCACCTCGGCTAGCGGGGGCCTCCGTTCCTACGAGCAGTACTTC.

V is TRBV11-2 and J is TRBJ1-4; unclear D gene. V shed 2 bases and J shed 8 bases, with 6 bases lying between them. Germline CDR1 reads SGHAT; CDR2 reads FQNNGV. The CDR3 runs 12 residues. The CDR3 DNA reads as TGTGCCAGCAGCTTATACAAGGAAAAACTGTTTTTT. Translating gives CASSLYKEKLFF.

V usage is TRBV29-1 and J usage is TRBJ1-1, with 7 nucleotides matching TRBD1. Germline loops: CDR1 SQVTM, CDR2 ANQGSEA. J lost 0 bases, V lost 4 bases, and 2 bases had no gene match. CDR3 size: 13 residues. CDR3 loop: CSVADRVNTEAFF. CDR3 nucleotide sequence: TGCAGCGTTGCCGACAGGGTGAACACTGAAGCTTTCTTT.

Concerning this clone itself: Other nucleotide sequences in the sample specify the same CDR3. DNA of the CDR3: TGTGCCAGCAGCTTAGACAGAAATGAAAAACTGTTTTTT. The encoded protein is CASSLDRNEKLFF. The V gene is TRBV13, the J gene TRBJ1-4; D is undetermined. CDR1 PRHDT and CDR2 FYEKMQ come from the germline V gene (reference sequence). The ends were cut back, 1 base at V and 5 bases at J, with 5 bases in the middle. The length of the CDR3 is 13 residues.

This clone was picked up one time. The chain employs TRBV5-6 and TRBJ2-5; D is unresolved. This CDR3 spans 11 amino acids. Germline CDR1 is SGHDT and CDR2 is YYEEEE. V was clipped by 3 bases and J by 5 bases, with 5 bases between them. The CDR3 DNA is TGTGCCAGCAGCTCGGTGGAGACCCAGTACTTC. Translation gives CASSSVETQYF.

This sequence joins TRBV25-1 and TRBJ1-5, with TRBD1 identical over 7 bases. This CDR3 comprises 12 residues. Per germline, CDR1 MGHDK and CDR2 SYGVNS. With 2 bases clipped from V and 9 bases from J, the junction kept 1 base outside the gene matches. CDR3 DNA: TGTGCCAGCAGTGAACCAGGGGGGCCCCAGCATTTT. Its translation: CASSEPGGPQHF.

There are a few counts of this clone. The sample has other DNA sequences that encode this CDR3 too. V and J are TRBV5-1 and TRBJ1-1, with 7 nucleotides matching TRBD1. Trimming removed 3 bases from V and 0 bases from J; junction bases left unmatched: 2. The CDR3 is 14 residues long. CDR1 is SGHRS and CDR2 is YFSETQ in the germline V gene. Here the CDR3 reads CASSWDRLNTEAFF. The CDR3, as DNA: TGCGCCAGCAGCTGGGACAGATTGAACACTGAAGCTTTCTTT.

Here the CDR3 DNA reads TGTGCCAGCAGCCGCACCGGGGGCACCGGGGAGCTGTTTTTT. Residues: CASSRTGGTGELFF. This chain joins TRBV5-4 and TRBJ2-2; weak D call: TRBD2 (6 bases). The germline gives CDR1 SGHNT, CDR2 YYREEE (reference sequence). This CDR3 is 14 amino acids long. V was pared by 4 bases and J by 4 bases, with 11 bases between.

The CDR3 DNA follows: TGTGCCATCAGTGAGTCGGCGGGGGGGAACACCGGGGAGCTGTTTTTT. Translation gives CAISESAGGNTGELFF. The gene calls are TRBV10-3 and TRBJ2-2; 8 nucleotides match TRBD2. From germline, CDR1 is ENHRY and CDR2 SYGVKD. This CDR3 contains 16 residues. J lost 1 base, V lost 0 bases, and 1 base had no gene match.

The V call is TRBV19, the J call TRBJ2-2, with TRBD1 identical over 7 bases. From germline, CDR1 is LNHDA and CDR2 SQIVND (reference sequence). The CDR3 totals 15 residues. With 6 bases clipped from V and 1 base from J, the junction kept 5 bases outside the gene matches. The CDR3 loop is CASSPRTGNTGELFF. CDR3 bases: TGTGCCAGTAGCCCCAGGACAGGGAACACCGGGGAGCTGTTTTTT.

The chain joins TRBV7-2 to TRBJ2-5; TRBD2 is a possible D gene (6 bases). CDR3 length: 16 amino acids. The ends were cut back, 3 bases at V and 0 bases at J, with 14 bases in the middle. The germline CDR1 and CDR2 sequences are SGHTA and FQGNSA. The chain's CDR3 is CASSFKIWRDQETQYF. The CDR3 nucleotides are TGTGCCAGCAGCTTTAAGATTTGGAGGGACCAAGAGACCCAGTACTTC.

In this sample, this clone turned up a few times. The J gene is TRBJ1-2, the V gene TRBV7-9; 8 bases match TRBD1. CDR1 and CDR2 (germline): SEHNR, FQNEAQ (reference sequence). CDR3 length equals 15 residues. V lost 0 bases, J lost 6 bases, and 6 bases stayed unmatched. The chain's CDR3 is CASSLASRGRDGYTF. DNA for the CDR3: TGTGCCAGCAGCTTAGCGAGCAGGGGGCGTGATGGCTACACCTTC.

V gene TRBV5-1 combines with J gene TRBJ1-6; tentatively, D is TRBD1 (6 bases). Between the trimmed V and J ends, which lost 0 bases and 6 bases, there was a span of 16 bases. Germline loops: CDR1 SGHRS, CDR2 YFSETQ. The length of the CDR3 is 17 residues. DNA of the CDR3: TGCGCCAGCAGCTTGGTTCAGGGGCCCAGGGTTAATTCACCCCTCCACTTT. Translated: CASSLVQGPRVNSPLHF.